The T cell receptor beta chain described here comes from a study of CD8 T cells in Susac syndrome. This clonotype was seen a single time. A quantity of about 0.5 to 1 ug RNA underwent reverse transcription using random hexamers. In TCRdb, the immunoSEQ multiplex PCR reads were re-called with MiXCR into one record per CDR3 protein. The sample includes about 210,000 distinct CDR3 sequences, around 96% of them seen just once. Germline CDR1 is SGDLS and CDR2 is YYNGEE. This CDR3 region has 14 residues. The V end lost 4 bases, the J end lost 2 bases, and 11 bases lay between the germline ends. Sequenced material: CD4+ T cells from PBMCs. The TCR comes from a human donor with multiple sclerosis. The V call is TRBV9, the J call TRBJ2-3, with D perhaps matching TRBD2 (5 bases). The CDR3 coding sequence is TGTGCCAGCAGCCCAGTCGACTACACAGATACGCAGTATTTT. Amino acid sequence: CASSPVDYTDTQYF.